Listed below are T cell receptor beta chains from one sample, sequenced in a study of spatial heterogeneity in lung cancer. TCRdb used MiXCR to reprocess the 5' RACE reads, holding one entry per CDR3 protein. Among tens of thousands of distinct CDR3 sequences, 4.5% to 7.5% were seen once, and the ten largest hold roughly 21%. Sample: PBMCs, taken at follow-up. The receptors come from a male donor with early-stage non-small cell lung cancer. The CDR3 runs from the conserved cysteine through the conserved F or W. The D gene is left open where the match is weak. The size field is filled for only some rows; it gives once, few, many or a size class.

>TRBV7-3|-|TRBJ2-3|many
TGTGCCAGCAGCTTAGACCCCACCGAGGGGCGTACGCAGTATTTT
CASSLDPTEGRTQYF
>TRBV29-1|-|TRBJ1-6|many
TGCAGCGCTGGACAGACCTATAATTCACCCCTCCACTTT
CSAGQTYNSPLHF
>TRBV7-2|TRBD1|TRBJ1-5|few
TGTGCCAGCAGCTCCCGGCAGGGGGAGGGGCAGCCCCAGCATTTT
CASSSRQGEGQPQHF
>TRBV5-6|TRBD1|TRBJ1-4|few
TGTGCCAGCAGCTCGCGACAGGGGGCGGGTGAAAAACTGTTTTTT
CASSSRQGAGEKLFF
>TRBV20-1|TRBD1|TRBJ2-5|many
TGCAGTGCCACCGGGACAGGGGGTGAAGGAAAGACCCAGTACTTC
CSATGTGGEGKTQYF
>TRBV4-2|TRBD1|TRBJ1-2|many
TGTGCCAGCAGCCAAGACCGGACAGGGGAGCTGGGCTACACCTTC
CASSQDRTGELGYTF
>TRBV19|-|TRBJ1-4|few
TGTGCCAGTAGTACGGTTGCAACTAATGAAAAACTGTTTTTT
CASSTVATNEKLFF
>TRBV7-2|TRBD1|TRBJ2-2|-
TGTGCCAGCAGCTACCGGAGGACAGGGGGCATCGGGGAGCTGTTTTTT
CASSYRRTGGIGELFF
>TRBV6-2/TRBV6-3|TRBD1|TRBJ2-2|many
TGTGCCAGCAGTTGGACAGGGCGCACCGGGGAGCTGTTTTTT
CASSWTGRTGELFF
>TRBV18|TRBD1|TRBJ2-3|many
TGTGCCAGCTCACCTACAGGGGCAGATACGCAGTATTTT
CASSPTGADTQYF
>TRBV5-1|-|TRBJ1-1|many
TGCGCCAGCAGCTTGTGGGGAGCCATGAACACTGAAGCTTTCTTT
CASSLWGAMNTEAFF
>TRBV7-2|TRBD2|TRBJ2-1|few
TGTGCCAGCAGCTTAACGCCAGCGGGAGCTAATGAGCAGTTCTTC
CASSLTPAGANEQFF
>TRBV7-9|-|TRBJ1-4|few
TGTGCCAGCAGCGCTGGGACGGCAACTAATGAAAAACTGTTTTTT
CASSAGTATNEKLFF
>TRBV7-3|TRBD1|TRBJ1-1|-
TGTGCCAGCAGTCTTACAGGGGACACTGAAGCTTTCTTT
CASSLTGDTEAFF
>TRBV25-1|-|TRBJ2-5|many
TGTGCCAGCAGTGAATGGGGTAGCGGGGCCAGGGGGCAAGAGACCCAGTACTTC
CASSEWGSGARGQETQYF
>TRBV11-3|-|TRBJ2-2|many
TGTGCCAGCAGCCTCCGTACCGGGGAGCTGTTTTTT
CASSLRTGELFF
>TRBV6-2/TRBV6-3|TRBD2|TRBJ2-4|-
TGTGCCAGCAGCTCCCTTAAGCGGGGGGACAAAAACATTCAGTACTTC
CASSSLKRGDKNIQYF
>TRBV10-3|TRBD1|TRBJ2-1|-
TGTGCCATCAGTGATTTGCGACAGGGGGTTGACAATGAGCAGTTCTTC
CAISDLRQGVDNEQFF
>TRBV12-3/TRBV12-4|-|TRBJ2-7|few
TGTGCCAGCAGTCTGGCGGACGGGAAGATAGAGCAGTACTTC
CASSLADGKIEQYF
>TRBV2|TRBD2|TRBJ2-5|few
TGTGCCAGCAGTGCCCGCCCGGGACTAGCGGGAGAGGAGACCCAGTACTTC
CASSARPGLAGEETQYF
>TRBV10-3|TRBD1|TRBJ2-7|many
TGTGCCATCAGTGGACCGGGACAGTCCTACGAGCAGTACTTC
CAISGPGQSYEQYF
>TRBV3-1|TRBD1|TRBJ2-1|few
TGTGCCAGCAGCCACACAGGGACAGGGGGAAGGGATGAGCAGTTCTTC
CASSHTGTGGRDEQFF
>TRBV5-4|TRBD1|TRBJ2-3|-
TGTGCCAGCAGCTTTCCGGGACAGGGGCCAGATACGCAGTATTTT
CASSFPGQGPDTQYF
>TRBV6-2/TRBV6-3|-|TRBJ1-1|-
TGTGCCAGCACCTTCGACGGAGGGAACACTGAAGCTTTCTTT
CASTFDGGNTEAFF
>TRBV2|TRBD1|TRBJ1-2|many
TGTGCCAGCAGTGACCGGGACAGGTCATATGGCTACACCTTC
CASSDRDRSYGYTF
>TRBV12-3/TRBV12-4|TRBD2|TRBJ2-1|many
TGTGCCAGCAGTCTGACTAGCGGGAGCTCCTACAATGAGCAGTTCTTC
CASSLTSGSSYNEQFF
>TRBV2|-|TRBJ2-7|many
TGTGCCAGCAGTGAAATTGAAGGGGGGATTCGAGACGAGCAGTACTTC
CASSEIEGGIRDEQYF
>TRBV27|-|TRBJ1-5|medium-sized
TGTGCCAGCAGTTTATCATCAGGGGGCAATCAGCCCCAGCATTTT
CASSLSSGGNQPQHF
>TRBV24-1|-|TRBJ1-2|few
TGTGCCACCAGTGATGATCAGGGTATTGGCTACACCTTC
CATSDDQGIGYTF
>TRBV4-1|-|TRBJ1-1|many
TGCGCCAGCAGCCAAGATCATTCTTTACTTTTGAACACTGAAGCTTTCTTT
CASSQDHSLLLNTEAFF
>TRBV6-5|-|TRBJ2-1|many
TGTGCCAGCAGCCCGAGGACGTCCTACAATGAGCAGTTCTTC
CASSPRTSYNEQFF
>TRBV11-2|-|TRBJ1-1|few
TGTGCCAGCAGCTTAATCCGGAACACTGAAGCTTTCTTT
CASSLIRNTEAFF
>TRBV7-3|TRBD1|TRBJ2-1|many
TGTGCCAGCAGCTTCTACAGGGGTGGCGAGCAGTTCTTC
CASSFYRGGEQFF
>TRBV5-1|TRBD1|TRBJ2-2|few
TGCGCCAGCAGCTCCGGGACAGGGAACACCGGGGAGCTGTTTTTT
CASSSGTGNTGELFF
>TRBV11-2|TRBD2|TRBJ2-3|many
TGTGCCAGCAGCACCAGGACTAGCGGGGGGCCTTACCTTACAGATACGCAGTATTTT
CASSTRTSGGPYLTDTQYF
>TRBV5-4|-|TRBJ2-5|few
TGTGCCAGCAGCGGGGGGGCAGGCGCGACCAGGGAGACCCAGTACTTC
CASSGGAGATRETQYF
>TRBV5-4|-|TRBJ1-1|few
TGTGCCAGCAGCTTGGAGAGGGGAGGTGAAGCTTTCTTT
CASSLERGGEAFF
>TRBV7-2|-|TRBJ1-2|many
TGTGCCAGCAGCTTCCAACAGGGACCTAACTATGGCTACACCTTC
CASSFQQGPNYGYTF
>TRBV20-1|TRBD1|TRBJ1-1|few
TGCAGTGCTACCGGGACAGAGGGGTTGAACACTGAAGCTTTCTTT
CSATGTEGLNTEAFF
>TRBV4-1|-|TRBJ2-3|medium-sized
TGCGCCAGCAGCCAAGGCGGCGGACTCTTCACAGATACGCAGTATTTT
CASSQGGGLFTDTQYF